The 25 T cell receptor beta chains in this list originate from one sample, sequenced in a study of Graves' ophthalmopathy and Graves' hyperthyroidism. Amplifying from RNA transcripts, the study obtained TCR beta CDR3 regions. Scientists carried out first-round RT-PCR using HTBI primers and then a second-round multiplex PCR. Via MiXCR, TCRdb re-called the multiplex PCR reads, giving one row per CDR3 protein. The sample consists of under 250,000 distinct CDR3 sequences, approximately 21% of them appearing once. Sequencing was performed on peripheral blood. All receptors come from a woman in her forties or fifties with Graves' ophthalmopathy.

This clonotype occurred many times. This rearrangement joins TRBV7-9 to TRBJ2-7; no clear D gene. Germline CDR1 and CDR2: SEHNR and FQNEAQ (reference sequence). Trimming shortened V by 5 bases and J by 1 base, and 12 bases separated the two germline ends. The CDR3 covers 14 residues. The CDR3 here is CASSPEIGSYEQYF. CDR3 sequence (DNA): TGTGCCAGCAGCCCCGAAATTGGTTCCTACGAGCAGTACTTC.

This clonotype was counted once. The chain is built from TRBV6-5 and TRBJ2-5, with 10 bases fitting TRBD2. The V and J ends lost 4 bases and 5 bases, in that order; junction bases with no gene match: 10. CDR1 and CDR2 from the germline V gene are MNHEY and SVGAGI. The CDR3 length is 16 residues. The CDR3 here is CASSFGTSEGTETQYF. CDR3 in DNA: TGTGCCAGCAGTTTTGGGACTAGCGAGGGGACGGAGACCCAGTACTTC.

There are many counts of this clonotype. The CDR3 region is CASSLAVGGANVLTF. In DNA form, the CDR3 reads TGCGCCAGCAGCTTGGCCGTTGGTGGGGCCAACGTCCTGACTTTC. The rearrangement links TRBV5-1 to TRBJ2-6; D ambiguous. Trimming removed 0 bases from V and 3 bases from J, with 7 bases in between. Per the germline V gene, CDR1 is SGHRS and CDR2 is YFSETQ. This CDR3 comprises 15 residues.

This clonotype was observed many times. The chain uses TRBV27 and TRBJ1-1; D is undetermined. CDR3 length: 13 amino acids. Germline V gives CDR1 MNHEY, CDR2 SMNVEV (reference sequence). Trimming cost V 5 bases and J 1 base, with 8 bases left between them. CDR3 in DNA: TGTGCCAGCAGTGGACTGGAGAACACTGAAGCTTTCTTT. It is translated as CASSGLENTEAFF.

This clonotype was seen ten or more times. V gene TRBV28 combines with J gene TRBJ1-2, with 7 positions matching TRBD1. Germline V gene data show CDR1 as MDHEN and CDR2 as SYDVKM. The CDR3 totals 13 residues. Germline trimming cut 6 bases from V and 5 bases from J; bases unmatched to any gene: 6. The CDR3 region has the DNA TGTGCCAGCAGCCAGGGACAGAAATATGGCTACACCTTC. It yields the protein CASSQGQKYGYTF.

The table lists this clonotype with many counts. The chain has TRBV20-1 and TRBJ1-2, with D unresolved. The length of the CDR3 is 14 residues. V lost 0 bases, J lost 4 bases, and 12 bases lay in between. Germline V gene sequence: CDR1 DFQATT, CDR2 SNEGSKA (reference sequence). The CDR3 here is CSARDSRFSYGYTF. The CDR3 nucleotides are TGCAGTGCTAGAGATTCAAGGTTCTCCTATGGCTACACCTTC.

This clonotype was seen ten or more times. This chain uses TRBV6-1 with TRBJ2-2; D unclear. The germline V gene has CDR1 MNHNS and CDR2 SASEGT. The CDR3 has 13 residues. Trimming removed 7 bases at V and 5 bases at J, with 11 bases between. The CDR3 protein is CASTPKRTGELFF. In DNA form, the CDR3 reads TGTGCCAGCACCCCCAAGAGGACCGGGGAGCTGTTTTTT.

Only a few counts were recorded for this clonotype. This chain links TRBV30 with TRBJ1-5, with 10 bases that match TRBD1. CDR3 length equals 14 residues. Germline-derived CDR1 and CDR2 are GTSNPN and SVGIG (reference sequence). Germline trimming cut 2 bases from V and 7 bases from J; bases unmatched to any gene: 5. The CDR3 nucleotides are TGTGCCTGGAGTAGGGACAGGGGCTCCCAGCCCCAGCATTTT. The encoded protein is CAWSRDRGSQPQHF. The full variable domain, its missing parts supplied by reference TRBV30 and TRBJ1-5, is SQTIHQWPATLVQPVGSPLSLECTVEGTSNPNLYWYRQAAGRGLQLLFYSVGIGQISSEVPQNLSASRPQDRQFILSSKKLLLSDSGFYLCAWSRDRGSQPQHFGDGTRLSIL.

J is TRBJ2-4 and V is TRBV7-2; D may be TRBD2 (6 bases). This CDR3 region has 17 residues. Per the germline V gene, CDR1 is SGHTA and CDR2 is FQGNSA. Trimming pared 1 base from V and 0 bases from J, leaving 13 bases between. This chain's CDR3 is CASSLGVGGLAKNIQYF. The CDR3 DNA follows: TGTGCCAGCAGCTTAGGTGTCGGGGGACTAGCCAAAAACATTCAGTACTTC.

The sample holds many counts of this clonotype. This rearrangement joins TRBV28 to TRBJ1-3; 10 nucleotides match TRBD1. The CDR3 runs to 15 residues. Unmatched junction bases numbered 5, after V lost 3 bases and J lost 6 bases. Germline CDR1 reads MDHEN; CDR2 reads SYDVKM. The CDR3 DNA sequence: TGTGCCAGCAGTTTGGCCGGGACAGGGGTAAACACCATATATTTT. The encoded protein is CASSLAGTGVNTIYF.

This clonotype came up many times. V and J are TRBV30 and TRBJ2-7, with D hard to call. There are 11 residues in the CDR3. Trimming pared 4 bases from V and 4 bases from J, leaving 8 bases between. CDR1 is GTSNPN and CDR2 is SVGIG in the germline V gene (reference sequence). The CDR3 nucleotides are TGTGCCTGGAAACTCCTGTACGAGCAGTACTTC. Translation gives CAWKLLYEQYF.

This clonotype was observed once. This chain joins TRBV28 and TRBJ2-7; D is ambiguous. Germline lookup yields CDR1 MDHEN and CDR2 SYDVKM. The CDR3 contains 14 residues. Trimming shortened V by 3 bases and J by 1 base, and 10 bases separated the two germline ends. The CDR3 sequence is CASSFRVPSYEQYF. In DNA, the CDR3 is TGTGCCAGCAGTTTTAGGGTTCCATCCTACGAGCAGTACTTC.

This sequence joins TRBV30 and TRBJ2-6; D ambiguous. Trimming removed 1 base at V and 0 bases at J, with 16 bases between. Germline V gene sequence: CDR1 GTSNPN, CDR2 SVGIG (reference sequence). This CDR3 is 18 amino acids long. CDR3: CAWSANPIISSGANVLTF. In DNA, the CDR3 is TGTGCCTGGAGTGCAAACCCTATCATCAGCTCTGGGGCCAACGTCCTGACTTTC.

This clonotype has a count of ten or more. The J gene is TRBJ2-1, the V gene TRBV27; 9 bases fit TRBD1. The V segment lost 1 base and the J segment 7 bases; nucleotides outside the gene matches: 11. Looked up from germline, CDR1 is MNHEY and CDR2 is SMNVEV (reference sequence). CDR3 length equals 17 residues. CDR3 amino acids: CASSLFLRTGAGNEQFF. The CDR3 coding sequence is TGTGCCAGCAGTTTATTTTTGAGGACAGGGGCGGGGAATGAGCAGTTCTTC.

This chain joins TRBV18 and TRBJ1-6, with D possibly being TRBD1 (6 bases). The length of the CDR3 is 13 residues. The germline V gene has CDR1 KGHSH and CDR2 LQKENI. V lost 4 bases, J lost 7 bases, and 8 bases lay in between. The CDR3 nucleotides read TGTGCCAGCTCACGAGACAGGAATTCACCCCTCCACTTT. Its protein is CASSRDRNSPLHF.

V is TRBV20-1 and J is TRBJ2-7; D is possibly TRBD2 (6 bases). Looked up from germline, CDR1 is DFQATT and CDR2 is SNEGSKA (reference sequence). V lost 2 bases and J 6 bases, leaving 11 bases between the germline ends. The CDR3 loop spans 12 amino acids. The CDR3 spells CSARPSGGEQYF. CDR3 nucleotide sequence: TGCAGTGCTAGACCCTCCGGGGGCGAGCAGTACTTC.

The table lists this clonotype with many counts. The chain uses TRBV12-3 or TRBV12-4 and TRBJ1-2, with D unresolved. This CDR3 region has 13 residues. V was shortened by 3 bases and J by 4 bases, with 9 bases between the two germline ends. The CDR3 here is CASSFRESYGYTF. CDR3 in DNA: TGTGCCAGCAGTTTCCGGGAGTCCTATGGCTACACCTTC.

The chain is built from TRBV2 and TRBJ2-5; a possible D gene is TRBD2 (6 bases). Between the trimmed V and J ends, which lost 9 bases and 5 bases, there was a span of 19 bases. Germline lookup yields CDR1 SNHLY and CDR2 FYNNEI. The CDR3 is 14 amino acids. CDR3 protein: CASVRDSRGETQYF. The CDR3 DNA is TGTGCCAGTGTTAGGGACTCCCGCGGGGAGACCCAGTACTTC.

This chain's CDR3 is CASSPASGSYSGNTIYF. The CDR3 bases are TGTGCCAGCAGCCCCGCTAGCGGCAGTTACTCTGGAAACACCATATATTTT. The V call is TRBV7-8, the J call TRBJ1-3, with D unresolved. The CDR3 is 17 residues long. Germline V gene data show CDR1 as SGHVS and CDR2 as FQNEAQ. Trimming took 5 bases from V and 0 from J, leaving 17 bases between them.

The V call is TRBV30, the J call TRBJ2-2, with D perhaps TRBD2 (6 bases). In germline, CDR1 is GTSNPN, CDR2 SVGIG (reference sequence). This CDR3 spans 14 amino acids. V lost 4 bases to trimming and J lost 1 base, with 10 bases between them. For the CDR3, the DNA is TGTGCCTGGATGGCGGGATTGAACACCGGGGAGCTGTTTTTT. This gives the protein CAWMAGLNTGELFF.

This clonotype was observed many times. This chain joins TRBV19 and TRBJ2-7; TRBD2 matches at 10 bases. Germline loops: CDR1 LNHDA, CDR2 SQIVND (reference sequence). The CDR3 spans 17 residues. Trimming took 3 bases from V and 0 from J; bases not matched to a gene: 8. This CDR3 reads CASSMWSSSGSSYEQYF. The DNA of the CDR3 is TGTGCCAGTAGTATGTGGTCGTCTAGCGGGAGCTCCTACGAGCAGTACTTC. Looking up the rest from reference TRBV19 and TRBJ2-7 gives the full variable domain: DGGITQSPKYLFRKEGQNVTLSCEQNLNHDAMYWYRQDPGQGLRLIYYSQIVNDFQKGDIAEGYSVSREKKESFPLTVTSAQKNPTAFYLCASSMWSSSGSSYEQYFGPGTRLTVT.

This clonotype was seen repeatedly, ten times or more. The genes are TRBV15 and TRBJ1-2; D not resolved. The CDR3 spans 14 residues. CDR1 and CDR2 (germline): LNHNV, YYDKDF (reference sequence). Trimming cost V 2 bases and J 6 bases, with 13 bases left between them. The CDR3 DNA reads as TGTGCCACCAGCAGATATCCCCCAGCGGATGGCTACACCTTC. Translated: CATSRYPPADGYTF.

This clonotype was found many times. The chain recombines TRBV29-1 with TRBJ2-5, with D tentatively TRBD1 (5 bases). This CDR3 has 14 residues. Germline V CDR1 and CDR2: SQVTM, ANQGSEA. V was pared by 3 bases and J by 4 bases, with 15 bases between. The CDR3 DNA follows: TGCAGCGTTGAGGGCTTAGGGGTAGGAGAGACCCAGTACTTC. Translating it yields CSVEGLGVGETQYF.

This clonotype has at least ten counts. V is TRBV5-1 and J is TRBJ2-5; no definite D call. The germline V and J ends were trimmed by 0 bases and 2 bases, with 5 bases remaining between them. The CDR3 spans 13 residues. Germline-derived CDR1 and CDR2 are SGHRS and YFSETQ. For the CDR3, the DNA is TGCGCCAGCAGCTTGGAGGTACAAGAGACCCAGTACTTC. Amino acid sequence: CASSLEVQETQYF.

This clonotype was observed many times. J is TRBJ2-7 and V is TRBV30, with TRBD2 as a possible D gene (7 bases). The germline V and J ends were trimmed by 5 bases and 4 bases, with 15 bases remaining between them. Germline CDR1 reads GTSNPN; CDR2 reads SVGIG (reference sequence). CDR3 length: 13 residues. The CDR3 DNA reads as TGTGCCTGGGGGGAGGGGGTGGGTTACGAGCAGTACTTC. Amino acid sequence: CAWGEGVGYEQYF.